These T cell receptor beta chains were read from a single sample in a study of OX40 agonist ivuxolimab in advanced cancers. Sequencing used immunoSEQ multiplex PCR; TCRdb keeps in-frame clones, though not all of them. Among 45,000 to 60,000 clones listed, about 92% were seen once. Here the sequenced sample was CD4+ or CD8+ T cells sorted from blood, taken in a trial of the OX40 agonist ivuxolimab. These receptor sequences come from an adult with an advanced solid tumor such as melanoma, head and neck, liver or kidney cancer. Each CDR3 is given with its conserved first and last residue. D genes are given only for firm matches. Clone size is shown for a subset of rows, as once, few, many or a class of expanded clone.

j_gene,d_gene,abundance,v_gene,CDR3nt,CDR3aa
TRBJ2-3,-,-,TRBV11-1,TGTGCCAGCAGCGCTGTCCCGGGCTCAGATACGCAGTATTTT,CASSAVPGSDTQYF
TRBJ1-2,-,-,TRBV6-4,TGTGCCAGCAGTGACCGACACTTTCTTGGCTACACCTTC,CASSDRHFLGYTF
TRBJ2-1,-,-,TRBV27,TGTGCCAGCAGTTTCGGATACAATGAGCAGTTCTTC,CASSFGYNEQFF
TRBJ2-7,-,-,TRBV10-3,TGTGCCATCAGTGAGGAACAGGGTTTTTCCTACGAGCAGTACTTC,CAISEEQGFSYEQYF
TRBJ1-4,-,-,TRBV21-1,TGTGCCAGCAGCGCCCCGGGACAGGGCCAAAAACTGTTTTTT,CASSAPGQGQKLFF
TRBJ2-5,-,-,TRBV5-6,TGTGCCAGCAGCCCTGACTCTGAGGAGACCCAGTACTTC,CASSPDSEETQYF
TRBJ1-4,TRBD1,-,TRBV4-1,TGCGCCAGCAGCCAAGGACAGGGATCCAATGAAAAACTGTTTTTT,CASSQGQGSNEKLFF
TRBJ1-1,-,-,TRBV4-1,TGCGCCAGCAGCCAAGTGGGGAAGGAGGCCTGGACTGAAGCTTTCTTT,CASSQVGKEAWTEAFF
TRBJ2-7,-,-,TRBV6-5,TGTGCCAGCAGTTTAGCGGACCTAAGCTCCTACGAGCAGTACTTC,CASSLADLSSYEQYF
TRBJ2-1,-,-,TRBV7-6,TGTGCCAGCAGCTTAGGGTACAGGGCAGAATTTCGGGAGCAGTTCTTC,CASSLGYRAEFREQFF
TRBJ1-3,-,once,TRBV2,TGTGCCAGCCGTGAAGGAGGAAACACCATATATTTT,CASREGGNTIYF
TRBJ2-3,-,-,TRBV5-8,TGTGCCAGCAGCGGGGTTACAGATACGCAGTATTTT,CASSGVTDTQYF
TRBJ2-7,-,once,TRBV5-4,TGTGCCAGCAGCTTGGCCGGCTCTGAGCAGTACTTC,CASSLAGSEQYF
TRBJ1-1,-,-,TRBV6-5,TGTGCCAGCAGCAGGGGCCTTAACACTGAAGCTTTCTTT,CASSRGLNTEAFF
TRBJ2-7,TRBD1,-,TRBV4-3,TGCGCCAGCAGCCCAAAGCAACAGGGGGAGCAGTACTTC,CASSPKQQGEQYF
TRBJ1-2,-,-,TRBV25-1,TGTGCCAGCAAAGGGGCTAGGTATGGCTACACCTTC,CASKGARYGYTF
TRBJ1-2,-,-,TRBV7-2,TGTGCCAGCAGCCTCCTTGGGGGTGGCTATGGCTACACCTTC,CASSLLGGGYGYTF
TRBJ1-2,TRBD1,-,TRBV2,TGTGCCAGCAGTTCCGACAGGGTTGGCTACACCTTC,CASSSDRVGYTF
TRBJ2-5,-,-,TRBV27,TGTGCCAGCAGTTTTTTGGGGGCCCCAGAGACCCAGTACTTC,CASSFLGAPETQYF
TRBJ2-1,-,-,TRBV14,TGTGCCAGCAGCCAAGACTTCAATGAGCAGTTCTTC,CASSQDFNEQFF
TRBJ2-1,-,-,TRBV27,TGTGCCAGCAGTTTGGGGAGCTACAATGAGCAGTTCTTC,CASSLGSYNEQFF
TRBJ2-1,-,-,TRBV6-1,TGTGCCAGCAGTGAACTTGGGGGCAATGAACAGTTCTTC,CASSELGGNEQFF
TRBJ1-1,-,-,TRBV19,TGTGCCAGTAGCACAGGAATGAACACTGAAGCTTTCTTT,CASSTGMNTEAFF